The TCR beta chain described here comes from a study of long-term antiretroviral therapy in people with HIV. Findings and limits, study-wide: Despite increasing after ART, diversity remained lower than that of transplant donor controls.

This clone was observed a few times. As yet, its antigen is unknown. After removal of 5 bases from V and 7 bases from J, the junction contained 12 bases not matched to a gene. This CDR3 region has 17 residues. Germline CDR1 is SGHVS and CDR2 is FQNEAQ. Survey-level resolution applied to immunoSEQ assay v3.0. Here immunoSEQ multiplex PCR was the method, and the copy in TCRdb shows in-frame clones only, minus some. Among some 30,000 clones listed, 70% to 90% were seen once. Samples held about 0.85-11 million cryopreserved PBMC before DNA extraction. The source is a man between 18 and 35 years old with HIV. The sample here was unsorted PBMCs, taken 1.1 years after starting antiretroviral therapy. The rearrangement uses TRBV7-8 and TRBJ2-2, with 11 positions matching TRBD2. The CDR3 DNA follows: TGTGCCAGCAGCCGGAGGGGTTGGCTAGCGGGAGGCGGGGAGCTGTTTTTT. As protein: CASSRRGWLAGGGELFF. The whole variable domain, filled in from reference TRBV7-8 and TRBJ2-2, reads GAGVSQSPRYKVAKRGQDVALRCDPISGHVSLFWYQQALGQGPEFLTYFQNEAQLDKSGLPSDRFFAERPEGSVSTLKIQRTQQEDSAVYLCASSRRGWLAGGGELFFGEGSRLTVL.